This T cell receptor (beta chain) stems from a study of beta chain features in type 1 diabetes. The study's findings and limits: The study found moderately but significantly shorter TCRB CDR3s in all four CD4+ subsets of Type 1 diabetes patients.

The study reverse transcribed the entire isolated RNA, so it sequenced expressed TCRB transcripts. Only in-frame clones appear in the TCRdb table, and some are missing; sequencing was by immunoSEQ multiplex PCR. The repertoire holds tens of thousands of clones, with under 60% as singletons. Regarding this clone: What it binds is unknown.

The clonotype originates from a woman aged 40 to 50 with type 1 diabetes. Sequencing input: Tregs from blood.

CDR3 sequence reads: CASGGTGGSGTQYF. The CDR3 DNA sequence: TGTGCCAGTGGCGGGACCGGTGGAAGTGGGACCCAGTACTTC. V usage is TRBV19 and J usage is TRBJ2-5; possible D gene TRBD2, 6 bases. Trimming removed 8 bases at V and 7 bases at J, with 20 bases between. Germline values: CDR1 LNHDA, CDR2 SQIVND (reference sequence). This CDR3 has 14 amino acids.